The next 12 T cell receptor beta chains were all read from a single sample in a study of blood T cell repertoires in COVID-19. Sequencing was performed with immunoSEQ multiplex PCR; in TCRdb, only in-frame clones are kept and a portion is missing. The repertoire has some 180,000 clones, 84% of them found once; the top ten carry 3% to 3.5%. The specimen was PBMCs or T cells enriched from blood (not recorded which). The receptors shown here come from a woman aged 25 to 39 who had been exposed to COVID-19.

The CDR3, as DNA: TGCGCCAGCAGCCAAGATCAGACTAGCCGGGAGACCCAGTACTTC. Amino acid sequence: CASSQDQTSRETQYF. The V call is TRBV4-1, the J call TRBJ2-5, with 7 nucleotides matching TRBD2. The germline V gene has CDR1 MGHRA and CDR2 YSYEKL. CDR3 length equals 15 residues. After removal of 0 bases from V and 5 bases from J, the junction contained 6 bases not matched to a gene.

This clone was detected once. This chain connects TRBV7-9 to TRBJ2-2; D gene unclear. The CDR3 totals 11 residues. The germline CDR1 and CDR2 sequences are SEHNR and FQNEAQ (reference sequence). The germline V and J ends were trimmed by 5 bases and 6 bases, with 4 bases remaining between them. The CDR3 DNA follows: TGTGCCAGCAGCGAGGCCGGGGAGCTGTTTTTT. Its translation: CASSEAGELFF.

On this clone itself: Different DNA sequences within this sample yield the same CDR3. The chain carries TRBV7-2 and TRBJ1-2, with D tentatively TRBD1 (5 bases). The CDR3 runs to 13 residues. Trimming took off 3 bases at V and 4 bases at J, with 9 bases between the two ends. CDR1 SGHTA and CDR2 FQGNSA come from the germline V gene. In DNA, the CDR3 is TGTGCCAGCAGCTTGGAGCAGGGCTATGGCTACACCTTC. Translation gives CASSLEQGYGYTF.

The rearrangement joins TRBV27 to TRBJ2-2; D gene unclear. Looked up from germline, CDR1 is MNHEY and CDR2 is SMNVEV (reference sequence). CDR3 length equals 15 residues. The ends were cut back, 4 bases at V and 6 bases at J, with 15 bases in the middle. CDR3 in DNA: TGTGCCAGCAGTTCCCCCTCAACGAGTTCCGGGGAGCTGTTTTTT. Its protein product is CASSSPSTSSGELFF.

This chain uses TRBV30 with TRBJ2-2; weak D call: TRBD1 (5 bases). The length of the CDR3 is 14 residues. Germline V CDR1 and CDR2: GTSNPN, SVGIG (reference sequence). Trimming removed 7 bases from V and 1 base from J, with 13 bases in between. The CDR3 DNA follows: TGTGCCTCAGACCCAACAGGGAACACCGGGGAGCTGTTTTTT. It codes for CASDPTGNTGELFF.

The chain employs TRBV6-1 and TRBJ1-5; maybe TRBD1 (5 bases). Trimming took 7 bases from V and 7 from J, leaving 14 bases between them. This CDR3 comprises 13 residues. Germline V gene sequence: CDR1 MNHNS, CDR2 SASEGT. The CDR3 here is CASILQAGQPQHF. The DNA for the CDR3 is TGTGCCAGCATTTTACAGGCTGGACAGCCCCAGCATTTT.

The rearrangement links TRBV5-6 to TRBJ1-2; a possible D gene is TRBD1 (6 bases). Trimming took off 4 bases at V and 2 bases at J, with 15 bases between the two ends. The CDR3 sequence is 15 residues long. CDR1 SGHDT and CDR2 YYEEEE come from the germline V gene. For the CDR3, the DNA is TGTGCCAGCAGCCGGGCCAGGGGTCGGAACTATGGCTACACCTTC. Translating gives CASSRARGRNYGYTF. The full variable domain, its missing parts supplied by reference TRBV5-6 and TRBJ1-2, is DAGVTQSPTHLIKTRGQQVTLRCSPKSGHDTVSWYQQALGQGPQFIFQYYEEEERQRGNFPDRFSGHQFPNYSSELNVNALLLGDSALYLCASSRARGRNYGYTFGSGTRLTVV.

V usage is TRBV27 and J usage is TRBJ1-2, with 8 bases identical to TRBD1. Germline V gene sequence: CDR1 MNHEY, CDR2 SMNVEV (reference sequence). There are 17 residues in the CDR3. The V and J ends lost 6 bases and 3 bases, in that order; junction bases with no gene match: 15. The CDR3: CASSLTQGAQIYYGYTF. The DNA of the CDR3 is TGTGCCAGCAGCTTAACCCAGGGGGCGCAGATTTACTATGGCTACACCTTC.

The CDR3 nucleotides are TGTGCCAGCAGCTTAGGGGACAGAAGACAAGAGACCCAGTACTTC. As protein: CASSLGDRRQETQYF. This sequence joins TRBV13 and TRBJ2-5, with D maybe TRBD1 (6 bases). The germline V gene has CDR1 PRHDT and CDR2 FYEKMQ (reference sequence). This CDR3 is 15 amino acids long. V lost 0 bases, J lost 2 bases, and 10 bases lay in between.

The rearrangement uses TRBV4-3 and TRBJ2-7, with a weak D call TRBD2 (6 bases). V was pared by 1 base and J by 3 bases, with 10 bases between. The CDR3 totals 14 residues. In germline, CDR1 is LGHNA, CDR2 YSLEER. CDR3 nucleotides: TGCGCCAGCAGCCAAGGTCCGGGAGACTACGAGCAGTACTTC. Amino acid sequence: CASSQGPGDYEQYF.

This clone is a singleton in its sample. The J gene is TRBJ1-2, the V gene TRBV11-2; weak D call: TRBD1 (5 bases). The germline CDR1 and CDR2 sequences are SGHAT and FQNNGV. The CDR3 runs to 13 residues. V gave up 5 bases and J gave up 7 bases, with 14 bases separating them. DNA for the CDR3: TGTGCCAGCAGCCCGGCTATAGGGGCTGGCTACACCTTC. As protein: CASSPAIGAGYTF.

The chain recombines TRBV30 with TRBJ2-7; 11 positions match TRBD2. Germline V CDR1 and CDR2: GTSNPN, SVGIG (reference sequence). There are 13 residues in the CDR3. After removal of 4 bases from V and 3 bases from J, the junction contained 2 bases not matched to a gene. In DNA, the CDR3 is TGTGCCTGGACTCTAGCGGGGGGCTACGAGCAGTACTTC. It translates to CAWTLAGGYEQYF.